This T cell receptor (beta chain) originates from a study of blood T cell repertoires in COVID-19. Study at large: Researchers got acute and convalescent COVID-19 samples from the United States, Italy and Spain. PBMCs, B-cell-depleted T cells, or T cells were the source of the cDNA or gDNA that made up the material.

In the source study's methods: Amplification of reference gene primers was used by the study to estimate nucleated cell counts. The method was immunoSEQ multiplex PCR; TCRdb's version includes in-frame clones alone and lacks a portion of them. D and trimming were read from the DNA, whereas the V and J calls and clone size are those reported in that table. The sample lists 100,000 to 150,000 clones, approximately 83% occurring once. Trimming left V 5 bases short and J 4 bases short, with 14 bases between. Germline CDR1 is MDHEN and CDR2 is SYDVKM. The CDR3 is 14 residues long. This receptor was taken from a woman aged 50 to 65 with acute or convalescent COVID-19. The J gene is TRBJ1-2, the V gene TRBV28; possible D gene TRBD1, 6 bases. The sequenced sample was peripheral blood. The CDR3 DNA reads TGTGCCAGCAGTGTCAGGGGCGTGGGCTATGGCTACACCTTC. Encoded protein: CASSVRGVGYGYTF.